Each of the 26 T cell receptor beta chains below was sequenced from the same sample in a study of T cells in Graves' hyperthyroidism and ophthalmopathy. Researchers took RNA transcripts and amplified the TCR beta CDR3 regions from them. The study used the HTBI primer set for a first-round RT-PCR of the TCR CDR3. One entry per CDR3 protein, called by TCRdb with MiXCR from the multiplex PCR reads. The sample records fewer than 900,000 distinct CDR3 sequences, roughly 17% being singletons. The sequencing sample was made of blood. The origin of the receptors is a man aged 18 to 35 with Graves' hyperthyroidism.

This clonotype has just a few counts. The CDR3 DNA reads TGTGCCAGCAAGCGGGGGTCCCTGGGCACCGGGGAGCTGTTTTTT. Translated: CASKRGSLGTGELFF. This chain connects TRBV28 to TRBJ2-2; 8 positions agree with TRBD2. This CDR3 is built from 15 residues. V lost 7 bases to trimming and J lost 4 bases; unmatched junction nucleotides: 8. CDR1 and CDR2 (germline): MDHEN, SYDVKM.

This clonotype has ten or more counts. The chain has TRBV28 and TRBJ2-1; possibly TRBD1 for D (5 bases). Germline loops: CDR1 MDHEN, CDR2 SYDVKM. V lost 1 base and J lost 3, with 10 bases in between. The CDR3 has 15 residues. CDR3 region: CASSLSLGVYNEQFF. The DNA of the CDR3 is TGTGCCAGCAGTTTATCGCTAGGGGTCTACAATGAGCAGTTCTTC. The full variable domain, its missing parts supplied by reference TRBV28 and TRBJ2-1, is DVKVTQSSRYLVKRTGEKVFLECVQDMDHENMFWYRQDPGLGLRLIYFSYDVKMKEKGDIPEGYSVSREKKERFSLILESASTNQTSMYLCASSLSLGVYNEQFFGPGTRLTVL.

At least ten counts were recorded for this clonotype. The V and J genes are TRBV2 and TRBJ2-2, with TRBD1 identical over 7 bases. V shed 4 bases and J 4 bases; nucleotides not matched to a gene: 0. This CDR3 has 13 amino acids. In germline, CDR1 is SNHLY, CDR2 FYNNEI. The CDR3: CASSGTGTGELFF. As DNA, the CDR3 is TGTGCCAGCAGTGGGACAGGCACCGGGGAGCTGTTTTTT.

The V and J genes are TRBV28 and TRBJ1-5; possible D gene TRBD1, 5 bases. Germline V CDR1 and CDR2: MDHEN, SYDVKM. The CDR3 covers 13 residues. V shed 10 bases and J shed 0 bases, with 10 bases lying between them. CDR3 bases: TGTGCCACAGGGACTTATAGCAATCAGCCCCAGCATTTT. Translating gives CATGTYSNQPQHF.

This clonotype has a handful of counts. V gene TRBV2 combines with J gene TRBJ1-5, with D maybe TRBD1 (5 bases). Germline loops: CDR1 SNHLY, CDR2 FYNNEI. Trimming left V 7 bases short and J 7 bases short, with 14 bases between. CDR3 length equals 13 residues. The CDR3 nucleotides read TGTGCCAGCAAGGGCAGGGAGGGGCAGCCCCAGCATTTT. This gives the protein CASKGREGQPQHF.

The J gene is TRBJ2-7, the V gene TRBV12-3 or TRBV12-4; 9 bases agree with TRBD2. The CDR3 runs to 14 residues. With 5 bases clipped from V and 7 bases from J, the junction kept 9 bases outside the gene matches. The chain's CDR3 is CASSPIAGEGEQYF. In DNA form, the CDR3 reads TGTGCCAGCAGTCCTATAGCGGGAGAGGGTGAGCAGTACTTC.

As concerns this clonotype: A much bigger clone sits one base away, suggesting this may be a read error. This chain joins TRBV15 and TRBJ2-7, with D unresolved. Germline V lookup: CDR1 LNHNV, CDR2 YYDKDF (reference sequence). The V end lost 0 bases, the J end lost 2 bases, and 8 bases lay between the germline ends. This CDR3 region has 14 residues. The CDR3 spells CATSREGSPYEQYF. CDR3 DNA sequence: TGTGCCACCAGCAGAGAAGGCAGCCCCTACGAGCAGTACTTC.

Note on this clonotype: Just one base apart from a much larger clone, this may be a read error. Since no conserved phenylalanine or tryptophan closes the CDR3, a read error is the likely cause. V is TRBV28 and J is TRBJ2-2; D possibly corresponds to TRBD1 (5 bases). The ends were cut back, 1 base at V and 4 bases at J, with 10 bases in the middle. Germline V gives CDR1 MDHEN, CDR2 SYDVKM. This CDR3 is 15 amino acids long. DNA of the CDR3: TGTGCCAGCAGTTTATCAGGGTCTGGCACCGGGGAGCTGTTTGTT. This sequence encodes CASSLSGSGTGELFV.

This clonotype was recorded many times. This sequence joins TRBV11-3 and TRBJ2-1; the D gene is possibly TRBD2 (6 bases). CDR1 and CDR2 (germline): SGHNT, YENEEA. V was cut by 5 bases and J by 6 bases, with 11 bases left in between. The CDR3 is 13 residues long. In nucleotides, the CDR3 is TGTGCCAGCAGCCTCGGGGGTCTCAATGAGCAGTTCTTC. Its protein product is CASSLGGLNEQFF.

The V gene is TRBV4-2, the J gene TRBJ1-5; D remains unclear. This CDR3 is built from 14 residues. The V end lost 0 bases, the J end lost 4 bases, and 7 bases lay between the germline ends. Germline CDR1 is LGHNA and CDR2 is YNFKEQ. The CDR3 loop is CASSQDYENQPQHF. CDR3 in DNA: TGTGCCAGCAGCCAAGATTACGAAAATCAGCCCCAGCATTTT.

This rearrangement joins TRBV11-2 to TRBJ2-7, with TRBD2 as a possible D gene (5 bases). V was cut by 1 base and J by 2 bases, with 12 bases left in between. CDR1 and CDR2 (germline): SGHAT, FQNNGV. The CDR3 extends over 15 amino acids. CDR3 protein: CASSLARTLTYEQYF. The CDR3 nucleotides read TGTGCCAGCAGCTTAGCCCGGACTTTGACCTACGAGCAGTACTTC.

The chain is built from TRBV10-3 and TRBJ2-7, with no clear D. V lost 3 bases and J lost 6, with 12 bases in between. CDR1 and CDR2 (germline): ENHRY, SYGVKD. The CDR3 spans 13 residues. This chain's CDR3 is CAISELRETEQYF. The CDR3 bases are TGTGCCATCAGTGAACTAAGGGAAACCGAGCAGTACTTC.

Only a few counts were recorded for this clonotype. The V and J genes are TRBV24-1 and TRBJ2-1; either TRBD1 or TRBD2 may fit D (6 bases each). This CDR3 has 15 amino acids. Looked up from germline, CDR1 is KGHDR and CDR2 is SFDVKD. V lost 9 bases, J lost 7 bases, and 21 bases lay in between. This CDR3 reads CATARRGSGWNEQFF. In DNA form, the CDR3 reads TGTGCCACCGCCAGAAGGGGGAGCGGGTGGAATGAGCAGTTCTTC.

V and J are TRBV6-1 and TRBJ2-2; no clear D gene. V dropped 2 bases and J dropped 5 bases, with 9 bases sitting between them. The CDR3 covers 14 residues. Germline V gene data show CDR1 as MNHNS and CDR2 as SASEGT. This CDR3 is CASSEPPKTGELFF. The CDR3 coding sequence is TGTGCCAGCAGTGAACCCCCTAAGACCGGGGAGCTGTTTTTT.

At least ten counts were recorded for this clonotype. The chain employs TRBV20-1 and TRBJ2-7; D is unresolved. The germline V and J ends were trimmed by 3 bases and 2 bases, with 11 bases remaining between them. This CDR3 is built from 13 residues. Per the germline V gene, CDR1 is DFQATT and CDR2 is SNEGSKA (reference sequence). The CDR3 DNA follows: TGCAGTGCTAGGACCCCGCGAGCCTACGAGCAGTACTTC. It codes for CSARTPRAYEQYF.

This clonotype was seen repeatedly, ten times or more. The CDR3 coding sequence is TGTGCCAGCGGAGGACCAGGGGTACGCACAGATACGCAGTATTTT. Its translation is CASGGPGVRTDTQYF. The chain joins TRBV7-2 to TRBJ2-3; tentatively, D is TRBD1 (6 bases). Trimming took 8 bases from V and 1 from J, leaving 16 bases between them. This CDR3 is built from 15 residues. Germline loops: CDR1 SGHTA, CDR2 FQGNSA.

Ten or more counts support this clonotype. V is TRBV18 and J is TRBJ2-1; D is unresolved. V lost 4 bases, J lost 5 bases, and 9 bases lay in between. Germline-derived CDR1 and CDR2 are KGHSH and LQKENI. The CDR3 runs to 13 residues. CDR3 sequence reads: CASSLPSDNEQFF. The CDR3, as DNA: TGTGCCAGCTCACTCCCGTCCGACAATGAGCAGTTCTTC.

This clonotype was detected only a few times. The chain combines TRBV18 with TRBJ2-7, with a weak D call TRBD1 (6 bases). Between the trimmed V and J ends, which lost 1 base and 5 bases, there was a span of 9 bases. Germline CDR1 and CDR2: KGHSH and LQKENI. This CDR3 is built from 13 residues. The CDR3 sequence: CASSPRQADEQYF. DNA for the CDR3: TGTGCCAGCTCACCACGACAGGCCGACGAGCAGTACTTC. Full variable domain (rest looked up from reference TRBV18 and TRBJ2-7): NAGVMQNPRHLVRRRGQEARLRCSPMKGHSHVYWYRQLPEEGLKFMVYLQKENIIDESGMPKERFSAEFPKEGPSILRIQQVVRGDSAAYFCASSPRQADEQYFGPGTRLTVT.

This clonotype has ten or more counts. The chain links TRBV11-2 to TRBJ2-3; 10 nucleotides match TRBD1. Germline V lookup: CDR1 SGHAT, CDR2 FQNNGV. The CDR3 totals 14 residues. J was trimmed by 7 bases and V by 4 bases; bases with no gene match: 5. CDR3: CASSSRDRGNTQYF. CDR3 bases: TGTGCCAGCAGCTCCCGGGACAGGGGTAATACGCAGTATTTT.

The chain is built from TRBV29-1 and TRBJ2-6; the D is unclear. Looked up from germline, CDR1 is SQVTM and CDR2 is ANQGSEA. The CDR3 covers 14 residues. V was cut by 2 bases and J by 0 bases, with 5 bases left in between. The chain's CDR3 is CSVEPLSGANVLTF. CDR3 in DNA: TGCAGCGTTGAACCACTCTCTGGGGCCAACGTCCTGACTTTC.

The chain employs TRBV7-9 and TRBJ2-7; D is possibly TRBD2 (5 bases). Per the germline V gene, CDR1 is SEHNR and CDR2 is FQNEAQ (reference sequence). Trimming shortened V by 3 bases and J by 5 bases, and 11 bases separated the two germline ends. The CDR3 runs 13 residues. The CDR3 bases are TGTGCCAGCAGCTTCGGAGGCATGGACGAGCAGTACTTC. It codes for CASSFGGMDEQYF.

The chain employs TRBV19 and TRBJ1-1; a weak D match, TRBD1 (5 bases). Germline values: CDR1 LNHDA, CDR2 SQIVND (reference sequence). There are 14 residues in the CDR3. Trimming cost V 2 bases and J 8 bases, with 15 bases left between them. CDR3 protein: CASSIRGRWDEAFF. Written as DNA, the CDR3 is TGTGCCAGTAGTATACGGGGACGCTGGGACGAAGCTTTCTTT.

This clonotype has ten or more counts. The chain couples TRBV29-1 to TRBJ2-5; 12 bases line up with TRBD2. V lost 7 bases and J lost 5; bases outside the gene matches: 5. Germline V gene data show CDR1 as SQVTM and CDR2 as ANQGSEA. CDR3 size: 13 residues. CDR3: CSAGLAGRETQYF. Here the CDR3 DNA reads TGCAGCGCCGGACTAGCGGGACGGGAGACCCAGTACTTC.

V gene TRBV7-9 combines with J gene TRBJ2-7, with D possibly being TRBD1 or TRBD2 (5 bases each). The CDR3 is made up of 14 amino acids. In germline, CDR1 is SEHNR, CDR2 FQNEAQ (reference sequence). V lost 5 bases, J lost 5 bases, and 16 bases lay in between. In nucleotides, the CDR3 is TGTGCCAGCAGCCTGGGGGAAGTGCAGCACGAGCAGTACTTC. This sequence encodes CASSLGEVQHEQYF. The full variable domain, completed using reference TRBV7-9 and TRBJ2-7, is DTGVSQNPRHKITKRGQNVTFRCDPISEHNRLYWYRQTLGQGPEFLTYFQNEAQLEKSRLLSDRFSAERPKGSFSTLEIQRTEQGDSAMYLCASSLGEVQHEQYFGPGTRLTVT.

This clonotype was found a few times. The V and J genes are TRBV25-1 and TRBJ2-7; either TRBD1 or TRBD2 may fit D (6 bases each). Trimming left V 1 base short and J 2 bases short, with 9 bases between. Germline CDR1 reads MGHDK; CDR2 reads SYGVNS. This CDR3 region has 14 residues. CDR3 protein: CASSESGGPYEQYF. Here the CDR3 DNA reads TGTGCCAGCAGTGAATCCGGGGGCCCCTACGAGCAGTACTTC.

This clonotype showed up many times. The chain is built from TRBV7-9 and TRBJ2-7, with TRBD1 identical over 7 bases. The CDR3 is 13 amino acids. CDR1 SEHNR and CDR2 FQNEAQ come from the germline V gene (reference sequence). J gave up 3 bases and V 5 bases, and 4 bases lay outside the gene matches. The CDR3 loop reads CASSPTGVYEQYF. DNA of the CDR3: TGTGCCAGCAGCCCTACAGGGGTCTACGAGCAGTACTTC.